This T cell receptor (beta chain) emerged from a study of blood T cells in healthy people across ages. A few counts support this clonotype. One end of the junction varies from germline; a read error may be responsible. The CDR3 length is 16 residues. CDR1 and CDR2 (germline): DFQATT, SNEGSKA (reference sequence). A sample-barcoded 5' primer and a J-beta primer mix were used in a second PCR of roughly 7 to 12 cycles. TCRdb re-called the 5' RACE reads with MiXCR, one entry per CDR3 protein. The table includes about 840,000 distinct CDR3 sequences, roughly 29% detected once. This same sample was also taken into another study, of T cells of mothers and their children.

The receptor was isolated from a middle-aged woman in good health. This chain connects TRBV20-1 to TRBJ1-1; a possible D gene is TRBD1 (6 bases). The sequenced sample was blood. CDR3 in amino acids: CSARDPGTIMNTEAFF. CDR3 DNA sequence: TGTAGTGCTAGAGATCCCGGGACAATCATGAACACTGAAGCTTTCTTT.